Presented here are 23 T cell receptor beta chains from one specimen sequenced in a study of HIV-infected patients and healthy controls. Alpha and beta constant-region primers primed reverse transcription of approximately 500 ng RNA. Alpha and beta chain libraries were made separately by chain-specific third strand synthesis with multiplexing indices. Each CDR3 protein gets one entry after TCRdb re-called the 5' RACE reads with MiXCR. This table holds 15,000 to 20,000 distinct CDR3 sequences, roughly 9.1% found once. The repertoire came from unfractionated whole blood and reflected all unsorted peripheral T cells. Sequencing was performed on blood. The receptors shown here come from an adult in good health.

Ten or more counts support this clonotype. The chain links TRBV7-2 to TRBJ1-2, with 7 positions matching TRBD1. CDR3 length equals 16 residues. V lost 5 bases, J lost 2 bases, and 11 bases stayed unmatched. Germline assignment: CDR1 SGHTA and CDR2 FQGNSA. CDR3 sequence: CASSLPEGAGNYGYTF. The DNA of the CDR3 is TGTGCCAGCAGCCTACCGGAGGGGGCGGGCAACTATGGCTACACCTTC.

This clonotype was found many times. The rearrangement joins TRBV6-5 to TRBJ2-7, with D perhaps matching TRBD1 (5 bases). The CDR3 length is 14 residues. The ends were cut back, 0 bases at V and 4 bases at J, with 10 bases in the middle. Germline-derived CDR1 and CDR2 are MNHEY and SVGAGI. The CDR3 sequence is CASSYSEKGYEQYF. CDR3 DNA: TGTGCCAGCAGTTACTCGGAGAAGGGGTACGAGCAGTACTTC.

By sample fraction, this clonotype is medium-sized. This chain uses TRBV11-3 with TRBJ2-3, with no clear D. V dropped 1 base and J dropped 6 bases, with 8 bases sitting between them. The CDR3 consists of 13 residues. Looked up from germline, CDR1 is SGHNT and CDR2 is YENEEA. The CDR3 bases are TGTGCCAGCAGCTTAGGGGCGGCGGATACGCAGTATTTT. Translating gives CASSLGAADTQYF. The complete variable domain, with remaining parts taken from reference TRBV11-3 and TRBJ2-3, reads EAGVVQSPRYKIIEKKQPVAFWCNPISGHNTLYWYLQNLGQGPELLIRYENEEAVDDSQLPKDRFSAERLKGVDSTLKIQPAELGDSAVYLCASSLGAADTQYFGPGTRLTVL.

This clonotype has ten or more counts. This chain uses TRBV19 with TRBJ2-6, with D possibly TRBD1 on 6 matching bases. Germline V lookup: CDR1 LNHDA, CDR2 SQIVND (reference sequence). Trimming left V 1 base short and J 1 base short, with 14 bases between. The CDR3 has 18 residues. The CDR3 DNA follows: TGTGCCAGTAGTATAGGGGGGCAGGGCCATTCTGGGGCCAACGTCCTGACTTTC. Amino acid sequence: CASSIGGQGHSGANVLTF.

J is TRBJ1-1 and V is TRBV13, with 8 bases aligning to TRBD1. Germline CDR1 and CDR2: PRHDT and FYEKMQ (reference sequence). The CDR3 totals 15 residues. The V segment lost 0 bases and the J segment 5 bases; nucleotides outside the gene matches: 5. CDR3: CASSLGVDRGTEAFF. As DNA, the CDR3 is TGTGCCAGCAGCTTAGGTGTTGACAGGGGAACTGAAGCTTTCTTT.

This clonotype is medium-sized. V gene TRBV7-2 combines with J gene TRBJ2-7; 8 bases agree with TRBD1. This CDR3 contains 17 residues. The V gene's germline CDR1 is SGHTA and CDR2 FQGNSA. With V trimmed by 2 bases and J by 0 bases, 9 bases remained unmatched. The CDR3 loop is CASSLLGWDRSSYEQYF. CDR3 bases: TGTGCCAGCAGCTTATTAGGATGGGACAGGAGCTCCTACGAGCAGTACTTC.

The chain carries TRBV18 and TRBJ1-1; 7 nucleotides agree with TRBD1. Germline V gene sequence: CDR1 KGHSH, CDR2 LQKENI. V lost 2 bases, J lost 11 bases, and 11 bases stayed unmatched. The CDR3 covers 14 residues. CDR3 amino acids: CASSPWDRSAAAFF. CDR3 DNA: TGTGCCAGCTCACCATGGGACAGATCAGCGGCGGCTTTCTTT.

There are a few counts of this clonotype. The V call is TRBV29-1, the J call TRBJ2-2; D gene uncertain. This CDR3 is built from 12 residues. V shed 7 bases and J shed 4 bases, with 10 bases lying between them. CDR1 and CDR2 from the germline V gene are SQVTM and ANQGSEA. CDR3 protein: CSGTLTTGELFF. The CDR3, as DNA: TGCAGCGGTACCCTAACCACCGGGGAGCTGTTTTTT.

This clonotype came up many times. The chain is built from TRBV10-3 and TRBJ2-2, with 9 bases that match TRBD1. Germline V gene lookup returns CDR1 ENHRY and CDR2 SYGVKD. J gave up 0 bases and V 6 bases, and 2 bases lay outside the gene matches. The CDR3 sequence is 15 residues long. The CDR3 protein is CAIRDRGPNTGELFF. Here the CDR3 DNA reads TGTGCCATCAGGGACAGGGGCCCGAACACCGGGGAGCTGTTTTTT.

Many counts were recorded for this clonotype. The gene calls are TRBV27 and TRBJ1-1; no definite D call. Germline CDR1 is MNHEY and CDR2 is SMNVEV (reference sequence). V was clipped by 6 bases and J by 2 bases, with 13 bases between them. CDR3 length: 14 amino acids. The chain's CDR3 is CASSPRPANTEAFF. The CDR3 DNA reads TGTGCCAGCAGCCCCAGGCCAGCAAACACTGAAGCTTTCTTT.

This clonotype was seen at least ten times. The V gene is TRBV12-3 or TRBV12-4, the J gene TRBJ2-2; 8 bases are a match to TRBD2. V dropped 6 bases and J dropped 6; count of bases not matched to a gene: 12. The CDR3 runs to 16 residues. The CDR3 nucleotides read TGTGCCAGCAGCCGGAACAGCGGGGGTACGGCCGGGGAGCTGTTTTTT. Translating gives CASSRNSGGTAGELFF.

This clonotype showed up many times. The V gene is TRBV12-5, the J gene TRBJ2-2; D gene unclear. The CDR3 is 13 residues long. V lost 8 bases, J lost 2 bases, and 9 bases lay in between. CDR1 and CDR2 from the germline V gene are LGHNT and FRNRAP. DNA of the CDR3: TGTGCTAGTTCGGCGGCCAACACCGGGGAGCTGTTTTTT. As protein: CASSAANTGELFF. Based on the CDR3 plus reference TRBV12-5 and TRBJ2-2, the full variable domain is DARVTQTPRHKVTEMGQEVTMRCQPILGHNTVFWYRQTMMQGLELLAYFRNRAPLDDSGMPKDRFSAEMPDATLATLKIQPSEPRDSAVYFCASSAANTGELFFGEGSRLTVL.

This clonotype was observed many times. The genes are TRBV20-1 and TRBJ2-7, with 13 bases matching TRBD2. Trimming took 6 bases from V and 5 from J; bases not matched to a gene: 7. CDR1 and CDR2 from the germline V gene are DFQATT and SNEGSKA (reference sequence). The CDR3 consists of 14 residues. CDR3 DNA sequence: TGCAGTGCCCCACTAGCGGGAGGGCCCCACGAGCAGTACTTC. As protein: CSAPLAGGPHEQYF.

This clonotype was picked up many times. The rearrangement uses TRBV24-1 and TRBJ2-7; either TRBD1 or TRBD2 may fit D (5 bases each). Trimming pared 7 bases from V and 1 base from J, leaving 10 bases between. Germline V lookup: CDR1 KGHDR, CDR2 SFDVKD. This CDR3 contains 13 residues. DNA of the CDR3: TGTGCCACCAGCGCCGGGGCGTCCTACGAGCAGTACTTC. Its translation: CATSAGASYEQYF.

By sample fraction, this clonotype is medium-sized. The V call is TRBV2, the J call TRBJ1-2, with D perhaps matching TRBD1 (6 bases). The CDR3 length is 12 residues. Per the germline V gene, CDR1 is SNHLY and CDR2 is FYNNEI. V gave up 7 bases and J gave up 4 bases, with 10 bases separating them. The DNA for the CDR3 is TGTGCCAGCAAGGGGGACATCTATGGCTACACCTTC. Its protein product is CASKGDIYGYTF. Full variable domain (rest looked up from reference TRBV2 and TRBJ1-2): EPEVTQTPSHQVTQMGQEVILRCVPISNHLYFYWYRQILGQKVEFLVSFYNNEISEKSEIFDDQFSVERPDGSNFTLKIRSTKLEDSAMYFCASKGDIYGYTFGSGTRLTVV.

This clonotype was recorded many times. The CDR3 DNA reads as TGTGCCAGCAGCTTACGCGGGGGGGAGGGGCAGCAGGGGACGCAGTATTTT. It codes for CASSLRGGEGQQGTQYF. The V call is TRBV7-2, the J call TRBJ2-3; the match to TRBD2 covers 9 bases. The CDR3 runs to 17 residues. The trim removed 2 bases at V and 9 bases at J, leaving 15 bases unmatched. Germline assignment: CDR1 SGHTA and CDR2 FQGNSA.

V and J are TRBV12-3 or TRBV12-4 and TRBJ1-5; D is unresolved. V was trimmed by 3 bases and J by 10 bases, leaving 13 bases between them. The CDR3 runs 13 residues. In DNA form, the CDR3 reads TGTGCCAGCAGTTTTTCGGGAGGTCAACCCCAGCATTTT. Amino acids: CASSFSGGQPQHF.

The sample holds a few counts of this clonotype. This chain links TRBV5-1 with TRBJ2-1; D gene ambiguous. CDR3 length equals 16 residues. Trimming shortened V by 0 bases and J by 2 bases, and 12 bases separated the two germline ends. From germline, CDR1 is SGHRS and CDR2 YFSETQ. The CDR3 DNA follows: TGCGCCAGCAGCTTGGGGCAGGTTGGGCCCTACAATGAGCAGTTCTTC. Protein: CASSLGQVGPYNEQFF.

There are many counts of this clonotype. This rearrangement joins TRBV27 to TRBJ2-4; no definite D call. CDR3 length: 16 amino acids. Trimming stripped 5 bases from V and 0 bases from J, with 14 bases between. Germline V gene lookup returns CDR1 MNHEY and CDR2 SMNVEV (reference sequence). The CDR3 sequence: CASSPHSTIAKNIQYF. The CDR3 coding sequence is TGTGCCAGCAGTCCCCACTCTACCATAGCCAAAAACATTCAGTACTTC.

This clonotype occurred many times. CDR3 protein: CASSLLGGGDYGYTF. DNA for the CDR3: TGCGCCAGCAGCTTGTTGGGCGGAGGGGACTATGGCTACACCTTC. The genes are TRBV5-1 and TRBJ1-2, with D possibly matching TRBD1 (5 bases). The CDR3 loop spans 15 amino acids. CDR1 is SGHRS and CDR2 is YFSETQ in the germline V gene. The V and J ends lost 1 base and 3 bases respectively, with 13 bases between them. The full variable domain, in which reference TRBV5-1 and TRBJ1-2 provide the parts outside the CDR3, is KAGVTQTPRYLIKTRGQQVTLSCSPISGHRSVSWYQQTPGQGLQFLFEYFSETQRNKGNFPGRFSGRQFSNSRSEMNVSTLELGDSALYLCASSLLGGGDYGYTFGSGTRLTVV.

This clonotype was detected ten times or more. The chain has TRBV3-1 and TRBJ2-1, with 9 bases that match TRBD2. The V gene end was trimmed by 4 bases and the J gene end by 0 bases; junction bases not matched to a gene: 4. This CDR3 is 16 amino acids long. The germline gives CDR1 LGHDT, CDR2 YNNKEL (reference sequence). DNA for the CDR3: TGTGCCAGCAGCCTAGGGACTAGCCGCTCCTACAATGAGCAGTTCTTC. It is translated as CASSLGTSRSYNEQFF.

This clonotype was detected many times. This chain uses TRBV20-1 with TRBJ2-1, with 11 bases lining up with TRBD2. V was pared by 6 bases and J by 5 bases, with 3 bases of the junction left unmatched. CDR1 and CDR2 from the germline V gene are DFQATT and SNEGSKA (reference sequence). CDR3 length: 13 amino acids. CDR3 loop: CSAMGLADNEQFF. The CDR3 coding sequence is TGCAGTGCCATGGGACTAGCGGACAATGAGCAGTTCTTC.

The V and J genes are TRBV20-1 and TRBJ2-1; 7 nucleotides match TRBD1. J was trimmed by 5 bases and V by 3 bases; bases with no gene match: 4. The CDR3 contains 13 residues. CDR1 is DFQATT and CDR2 is SNEGSKA in the germline V gene (reference sequence). The chain's CDR3 is CSASRDSNNEQFF. The CDR3 DNA follows: TGCAGTGCTAGCCGGGACAGTAACAATGAGCAGTTCTTC.